This T cell receptor beta chain was observed in a study of blood T cell repertoires in COVID-19. Overall study context: Whether acute or convalescent, the COVID-19 samples came from the United States, Italy and Spain. T cells, B-cell-depleted T cells, or PBMCs provided the cDNA or gDNA that served as material.

Trimming stripped 5 bases from V and 8 bases from J, with 12 bases between. CDR1 and CDR2 from the germline V gene are MNHEY and SVGAGI. The CDR3 is 12 amino acids. The protocol was immunoSEQ multiplex PCR, while the TCRdb copy is restricted to in-frame clones and leaves out a portion. The table shows over 45,000 clones, with around 81% occurring only once. Source material: peripheral blood. This sequence joins TRBV6-5 and TRBJ1-2; tentative D call: TRBD1 (5 bases). The TCR originated in a man between 60 and 75 years old with acute or convalescent COVID-19. As DNA, the CDR3 is TGTGCCAGCAGTCCCGGGGGGAGAGGCTACACCTTC. Translation: CASSPGGRGYTF.